This T cell receptor beta chain is from a study of blood T cell repertoires in COVID-19. Participants spanned ages about 18 to 89 years and resided in about two dozen US areas. Each participant's cohort was designated according to participant-reported clinical history. Sequenced by immunoSEQ multiplex PCR; TCRdb stores in-frame clones only, minus some. The sample yields about 200,000 clones, approximately 81% seen once. CDR1 and CDR2 from the germline V gene are MGHRA and YSYEKL. The germline V and J ends were trimmed by 2 bases and 1 base, with 8 bases remaining between them. The CDR3 is 14 amino acids.

The receptor comes from a man aged 35 to 55 who had recovered from COVID-19. V and J are TRBV4-1 and TRBJ1-1; weak D call: TRBD1 (5 bases). Sequencing was performed on PBMCs or T cells enriched from blood (not recorded which). For the CDR3, the DNA is TGCGCCAGCAGCCAAAATCAGGGGAACACTGAAGCTTTCTTT. Translation gives CASSQNQGNTEAFF.